This T cell receptor (beta chain) was retrieved from a study of blood T cell repertoires in COVID-19 (dated by TCRdb to the early 2020s). About the full investigation: Samples from collaborators originated in the United States, Italy and Spain and spanned both the acute and convalescent phases of COVID-19. The material from the prospective study consisted of cDNA or gDNA derived from T cells, B-cell-depleted T cells, or PBMCs. Subjects who had been exposed to COVID-19, were actively infected with it, or had recovered from it provided the deeply sampled blood TCRbeta repertoires that made up the dataset. A freely available public database, intended as a resource for researchers studying the immune response to SARS-CoV-2, is where the repertoires were released. The samples were drawn from the first 160 participants of the ongoing ImmuneRACE study and from some 1,300 subjects provided by 6 global collaborators. Nearly every sample came with metadata listing a de-identified subject ID, COVID-19 status, age in years and sex. Where available, HLA class I and class II types were obtained from metadata supplied by the sample provider rather than from assay-based typing.

TCRbeta CDR3 regions were amplified from genomic DNA by means of the immunoSEQ Assay, a bias-controlled multiplex PCR. The authors processed their data as follows. The number of nucleated cells in each sample was estimated by amplification of reference gene primers within the assay. To quantify the absolute abundance of each unique TCRbeta CDR3 rearrangement, sequence reads were collapsed and filtered. For each sample, productive Simpson clonality was calculated as the square root of Simpson's diversity index over productive rearrangements. As stored in TCRdb, this immuneACCESS dataset retains in-frame rearrangements with V and J assigned. A fraction of the clones does not appear; measured against another copy, unresolved V genes explain less than half of the discrepancy, and the remainder lacks a known reason. V and J calls and clone size come straight from that table; D and trimming were deduced from the DNA. Within this sample are more than 35,000 clones, with nearly 70% of them counted one time only. The ten largest clones capture 5.5% to 8% of the sample.

From cysteine to phenylalanine, the CDR3 is 16 amino acids long. Only the CDR3 part of the read is kept: 48 bases, read in frame from the first base. The germline V gene sets CDR1 to SGHTS and CDR2 to YDEGEE. V is cut by 0 bases and J by 5 bases, and the space between the germline ends is 16 bases. The paper as a whole reports these results and caveats: Clinical and demographic metadata were provided uncurated, with the amount varying by source and participant.

Of note for this clone: The antigen this receptor binds is unknown. The record has no base qualities; no much larger clone is one base away.

Collaborating institutions collected whole blood in K2EDTA tubes following their own protocols. For TCRbeta analysis, collaborators shipped samples as frozen whole blood, isolated PBMCs, or DNA extracted from either of those sample types. The receptor comes from a man aged 80 or over with acute or convalescent COVID-19. This chain joins TRBV5-8 to TRBJ2-3; matching of 6 bases hints at TRBD2 as the D gene. The source material was peripheral blood. At the DNA level, the sequence is TGTGCCAGCAGCTTGGCCGTGGACGGGAGTGGAGATACGCAGTATTTT. Its coded protein is CASSLAVDGSGDTQYF.